The following is a T cell receptor beta chain sequence with its context. This clone's antigen is unknown. Base qualities are not at hand, and no much larger clone is one base apart. Counted from cysteine to phenylalanine, this CDR3 has 14 amino acids. Only the CDR3 DNA stays, 42 bases, in frame from base 1. CDR1 and CDR2 were assigned from the germline V gene as MNHNS and SASEGT. V is cut by 3 bases and J by 5 bases, and the space between the germline ends is 11 bases. This entry comes from a study of blood T cell repertoires in COVID-19 (dated by TCRdb to 2018 to 2020). Regarding the study in general: Samples covering the acute and convalescent phases of COVID-19 were provided by collaborators in the United States, Italy and Spain. The prospective study material was composed of cDNA or gDNA derived from T cells, B-cell-depleted T cells, or PBMCs. Deeply sampled blood TCRbeta repertoires from subjects exposed to, actively infected with, or recovered from COVID-19 were included in the dataset. The repertoires were made available in a free public database intended to serve as a resource for research on the immune response to SARS-CoV-2. Samples were obtained from the ongoing ImmuneRACE study (first 160 participants) and from over 1,000 subjects provided by 6 global collaborators. The sample metadata nearly always contained a de-identified subject ID, COVID-19 status, age in years and sex. Where HLA class I and class II types were available, the types were taken from metadata supplied by the sample provider, not from assay-based typing.

TCRbeta CDR3 regions were amplified from genomic DNA using the immunoSEQ Assay, a bias-controlled multiplex PCR. The original pipeline was this. The number of nucleated cells in each sample was estimated by amplification of reference gene primers within the assay. Sequence reads were collapsed and filtered to measure the absolute abundance of every unique TCRbeta CDR3 rearrangement. For each sample, productive Simpson clonality was calculated as the square root of Simpson's diversity index across productive rearrangements. TCRdb stores this immuneACCESS table with in-frame sequences only. Part of the clones is absent; in the studies checked, under half of the shortfall reflects unresolved V genes, and no reason is known for the rest. V and J calls plus clone size are reproduced from that table; the DNA served to infer D and trimming. The sample records under 500,000 clones, 80% to 90% of which are singletons. Of the sample, 1% to 1.3% falls within the top ten clones.

Enrolling through a virtual design, the prospective study's participants ranged in age from roughly 18 to 89 years and lived across 24 United States geographic areas. In the prospective study, cohorts were assigned on the basis of participant-reported clinical history obtained from a screening survey and a study questionnaire. Recovered participants in ImmuneRACE Cohort 3 were defined as having two consecutive negative NP/OP PCR tests, clearance from a healthcare professional, or resolution of symptoms. In the prospective study, whole blood, serum and a nasopharyngeal or oropharyngeal swab were collected from each participant by mobile phlebotomists. Over a 2-month period, participants in the prospective study had the option of providing additional blood draws and questionnaires. Before DNA extraction, prospective study blood samples were shipped either frozen or at room temperature. Study-level results and caveats: The amount of clinical and demographic metadata varied by source and participant and was provided uncurated.

This sequence uses TRBV6-1 and TRBJ1-5; the D gene remains uncertain. This receptor was taken from a man aged 25-45 years who had recovered from COVID-19. The sequencing sample was made of PBMCs or T cells enriched from blood (not recorded which). The CDR3 reads CASSENRGYQPQHF. The DNA is TGTGCCAGCAGTGAGAACCGGGGTTATCAGCCCCAGCATTTT.